This TCR beta chain was obtained from a study of PD-L1 blockade in urothelial cancer. Trimming pared 5 bases from V and 4 bases from J, leaving 12 bases between. This CDR3 is built from 13 residues. Germline-derived CDR1 and CDR2 are MNHEY and SMNVEV (reference sequence). The data were produced by immunoSEQ multiplex PCR, yet TCRdb's version contains in-frame clones alone and is incomplete. The table has about 70,000 clones, 80% to 85% seen once; the top ten hold approximately 5%. The receptor was derived from a man aged 65 to 79 with urothelial cancer. V usage is TRBV27 and J usage is TRBJ2-7; possible D gene TRBD1, 6 bases. The sample here was PBMCs, taken around atezolizumab (anti-PD-L1) treatment. CDR3 sequence reads: CASSHQQGYEQYF. As DNA, the CDR3 is TGTGCCAGCAGTCACCAACAGGGTTACGAGCAGTACTTC.